This entry features one TCR beta chain sequence. The sample is drawn from a study of blood T cell repertoires in COVID-19. Study as a whole: Material from acute and convalescent COVID-19 was sourced from the United States, Italy and Spain. Sample material is recorded as cDNA or gDNA derived from T cells, B-cell-depleted T cells, or PBMCs.

The germline V gene has CDR1 SSHAT and CDR2 FNYEAQ (reference sequence). Losses at the gene ends were 4 bases for V and 5 bases for J; bases not matched to a gene: 10. This CDR3 has 15 amino acids. In the authors' methods: The assay estimated nucleated cells by amplifying reference gene primers. Profiled with immunoSEQ multiplex PCR; TCRdb holds only in-frame clones, not every one. The DNA gave D and trimming, while V, J and clone size come from that table. The sample contains approximately 90,000 clones, about 91% of which appear only once. The source is a man in his 60s with acute or convalescent COVID-19. This chain links TRBV7-7 with TRBJ2-5; 7 nucleotides line up with TRBD1. The source material was peripheral blood. CDR3 loop: CASSYNAGGRETQYF. CDR3 nucleotides: TGTGCCAGCAGCTACAACGCAGGGGGTCGGGAGACCCAGTACTTC.